These 19 T cell receptor beta chains came from one sample sequenced in a study of blood T cell repertoires in COVID-19. Clones were sequenced by immunoSEQ multiplex PCR, and TCRdb holds only the in-frame ones, with some missing. The sample shows 150,000 to 170,000 clones, roughly 80% of them seen only once. Sequencing used peripheral blood. The source of these receptors is an older woman with acute or convalescent COVID-19.

This chain joins TRBV6-1 and TRBJ2-7, with 9 bases aligning to TRBD1. The junction had 5 bases not matched to a gene; V was cut back by 3 bases and J by 2 bases. Germline loops: CDR1 MNHNS, CDR2 SASEGT. The CDR3 loop spans 15 amino acids. As DNA, the CDR3 is TGTGCCAGCAGTGAGCGAGGACAGGGGACCTACGAGCAGTACTTC. This encodes CASSERGQGTYEQYF.

V gene TRBV7-9 combines with J gene TRBJ1-1; 7 nucleotides agree with TRBD1. The V gene's germline CDR1 is SEHNR and CDR2 FQNEAQ (reference sequence). The CDR3 has 15 amino acids. Losses at the gene ends were 5 bases for V and 2 bases for J; bases not matched to a gene: 8. As DNA, the CDR3 is TGTGCCAGCAGCCTGCAGCGGACAGGAAACACTGAAGCTTTCTTT. This codes for CASSLQRTGNTEAFF.

The rearrangement uses TRBV3-1 (or the pseudogene TRBV3-2) and TRBJ2-3; TRBD2 matches at 10 bases. The CDR3 is 16 amino acids. CDR1 LGHDT and CDR2 YNNKEL come from the germline V gene (reference sequence). The trim removed 1 base at V and 4 bases at J, leaving 5 bases unmatched. The CDR3 coding sequence is TGTGCCAGCAGCCAAGTTTGGAGCGGGGGGGCAGATACGCAGTATTTT. Protein product: CASSQVWSGGADTQYF.

The gene calls are TRBV6-5 and TRBJ1-5; D gene unclear. Germline V lookup: CDR1 MNHEY, CDR2 SVGAGI. With 6 bases removed from V and 4 bases from J, the gap between germline ends came to 7 bases. The CDR3 length is 12 residues. The CDR3 nucleotides read TGTGCCAGCAGCTCGACTAATCAGCCCCAGCATTTT. Translated, it gives CASSSTNQPQHF.

The CDR3 protein is CAISRTSGSNTGELFF. The CDR3 nucleotides read TGTGCCATCAGCCGGACTAGCGGGTCGAACACCGGGGAGCTGTTTTTT. The chain joins TRBV10-3 to TRBJ2-2; 11 nucleotides match TRBD2. Germline V gene lookup returns CDR1 ENHRY and CDR2 SYGVKD. V shed 6 bases and J 0 bases; nucleotides not matched to a gene: 3. The CDR3 runs 16 residues.

In this sample, this clone turned up a few times. The chain couples TRBV5-1 to TRBJ2-3; 8 bases line up with TRBD2. The CDR3 extends over 14 amino acids. J was trimmed by 3 bases and V by 3 bases; bases with no gene match: 3. The germline V gene has CDR1 SGHRS and CDR2 YFSETQ. For the CDR3, the DNA is TGCGCCAGCAGCTGGCAGCGGGGGACAGATACGCAGTATTTT. This gives the protein CASSWQRGTDTQYF.

This clone came up many times. This chain connects TRBV7-3 to TRBJ1-2; D call uncertain. This CDR3 has 14 amino acids. The germline V gene encodes CDR1 SGHTA and CDR2 FQGTGA. Deletions cut 8 bases from V and 7 bases from J, with 20 bases between. The CDR3 here is CASSPTRGGGGYTF. CDR3 DNA: TGTGCCAGCTCCCCCACCCGGGGTGGAGGTGGCTACACCTTC.

The rearrangement links TRBV19 to TRBJ1-2; 9 bases match TRBD1. The CDR3 has 15 amino acids. Germline-derived CDR1 and CDR2 are LNHDA and SQIVND (reference sequence). Trimming took 5 bases from V and 4 from J; bases not matched to a gene: 8. The CDR3 bases are TGTGCCAGTAGTCTCCTTAGGACAGGGGCCTATGGCTACACCTTC. Protein sequence: CASSLLRTGAYGYTF.

The J gene is TRBJ1-5, the V gene TRBV12-3 or TRBV12-4; D not resolved. The V end was cut by 5 bases, the J end by 4 bases, with 6 bases between. This CDR3 region has 12 residues. CDR3 nucleotide sequence: TGTGCCAGCAGTCGGGGTAATCAGCCCCAGCATTTT. Translated: CASSRGNQPQHF.

This CDR3 is CASSIDLTALTGELFF. CDR3 sequence (DNA): TGTGCCAGTAGTATAGATCTAACAGCCCTGACCGGGGAGCTGTTTTTT. The chain carries TRBV19 and TRBJ2-2; D call uncertain. The CDR3 totals 16 residues. The germline V gene encodes CDR1 LNHDA and CDR2 SQIVND (reference sequence). The ends were cut back, 0 bases at V and 5 bases at J, with 13 bases in the middle.

The V call is TRBV11-3, the J call TRBJ2-1; TRBD1 is a possible D gene (6 bases). The V gene lost 5 bases and the J gene lost 6 bases, with 11 bases spanning the gap. Germline-derived CDR1 and CDR2 are SGHNT and YENEEA. The CDR3 totals 13 residues. In DNA form, the CDR3 reads TGTGCCAGCAGCCCTCGACAGGCCAATGAGCAGTTCTTC. Amino acid sequence: CASSPRQANEQFF.

This chain connects TRBV10-1 to TRBJ1-4, with D maybe TRBD1 (6 bases). Trimming took off 6 bases at V and 2 bases at J, with 10 bases between the two ends. This CDR3 has 14 residues. Looked up from germline, CDR1 is WNHNN and CDR2 is SYGVQD (reference sequence). The CDR3 DNA reads as TGCGCCAGCAGCCCAGGGGAGACTAATGAAAAACTGTTTTTT. Amino acid sequence: CASSPGETNEKLFF.

This clone was seen a few times. The chain employs TRBV2 and TRBJ1-6; TRBD1 might be the D (5 bases). V shed 5 bases and J shed 8 bases, with 16 bases lying between them. CDR1 SNHLY and CDR2 FYNNEI come from the germline V gene. The CDR3 is 15 amino acids. The DNA of the CDR3 is TGTGCCAGCAGTATGGAGGGGCCCATTTATTCACCCCTCCACTTT. Amino acids: CASSMEGPIYSPLHF.

This chain connects TRBV19 to TRBJ2-2; TRBD1 matches at 8 bases. Trimming removed 7 bases from V and 4 bases from J; junction bases left unmatched: 14. The CDR3 has 17 residues. The germline CDR1 and CDR2 sequences are LNHDA and SQIVND (reference sequence). The CDR3 loop reads CASTPSDRVVFTGELFF. In DNA, the CDR3 is TGTGCCAGTACTCCCTCGGACAGGGTAGTATTCACCGGGGAGCTGTTTTTT.

This sequence joins TRBV3-1 (or the pseudogene TRBV3-2) and TRBJ2-5; 7 bases fit TRBD1. From germline, CDR1 is LGHDT and CDR2 YNNKEL (reference sequence). This CDR3 is 14 amino acids long. V shed 4 bases and J 1 base; nucleotides not matched to a gene: 3. CDR3 in amino acids: CASSRRDSQETQYF. The CDR3 bases are TGTGCCAGCAGCCGCCGGGACAGCCAAGAGACCCAGTACTTC.

This clone has a single count. The rearrangement links TRBV19 to TRBJ1-1, with D possibly matching TRBD1 (6 bases). From germline, CDR1 is LNHDA and CDR2 SQIVND (reference sequence). V lost 4 bases and J lost 1, with 16 bases in between. The CDR3 runs 16 residues. The chain's CDR3 is CASSTLRQASNTEAFF. CDR3 nucleotides: TGTGCCAGTAGTACACTCCGACAGGCTTCGAACACTGAAGCTTTCTTT.

V gene TRBV6-1 combines with J gene TRBJ1-1; possibly TRBD1 for D (5 bases). The CDR3 runs to 15 residues. Trimming stripped 2 bases from V and 3 bases from J, with 13 bases between. Germline V lookup: CDR1 MNHNS, CDR2 SASEGT. The CDR3 sequence is CASSEKGLKDTEAFF. The CDR3 DNA is TGTGCCAGCAGTGAAAAGGGGCTGAAAGACACTGAAGCTTTCTTT.

The J gene is TRBJ1-6, the V gene TRBV14, with D possibly being TRBD1 (6 bases). This CDR3 comprises 18 residues. The germline CDR1 and CDR2 sequences are SGHDN and FVKESK. Deletions cut 0 bases from V and 0 bases from J, with 12 bases between. Here the CDR3 DNA reads TGTGCCAGCAGCCAAGACAGGGGCCCAAGCTCCTATAATTCACCCCTCCACTTT. As protein: CASSQDRGPSSYNSPLHF.

The chain recombines TRBV7-3 with TRBJ1-5; D is perhaps TRBD1 (6 bases). V lost 6 bases to trimming and J lost 3 bases, with 15 bases between them. The germline V gene has CDR1 SGHTA and CDR2 FQGTGA. The CDR3 is 15 amino acids. CDR3 sequence reads: CASSQQGGANQPQHF. The CDR3 DNA reads TGTGCCAGCAGTCAACAGGGAGGGGCCAATCAGCCCCAGCATTTT.